A single TCR beta chain is shown here with its context. This entry belongs to a study of T cell changes during pregnancy in multiple sclerosis. Libraries were prepared by immunoSEQ multiplex PCR; TCRdb keeps only in-frame clonotypes and omits some of them. Of 70,000 to 80,000 clones listed, roughly 89% were seen once; the top ten hold 3.7%. The clonotype was recovered from a female donor in good health, enrolled as a control in a pregnancy study. Sequencing was performed on peripheral blood, taken after pregnancy.

The CDR3 reads CATSNDYEDRGAYEQYF. CDR3 bases: TGTGCCACCAGCAATGATTACGAGGACAGGGGGGCCTACGAGCAGTACTTC. V is TRBV15 and J is TRBJ2-7; TRBD1 aligns across 10 bases. From germline, CDR1 is LNHNV and CDR2 YYDKDF (reference sequence). CDR3 size: 17 residues. With 4 bases clipped from V and 2 bases from J, the junction kept 11 bases outside the gene matches.